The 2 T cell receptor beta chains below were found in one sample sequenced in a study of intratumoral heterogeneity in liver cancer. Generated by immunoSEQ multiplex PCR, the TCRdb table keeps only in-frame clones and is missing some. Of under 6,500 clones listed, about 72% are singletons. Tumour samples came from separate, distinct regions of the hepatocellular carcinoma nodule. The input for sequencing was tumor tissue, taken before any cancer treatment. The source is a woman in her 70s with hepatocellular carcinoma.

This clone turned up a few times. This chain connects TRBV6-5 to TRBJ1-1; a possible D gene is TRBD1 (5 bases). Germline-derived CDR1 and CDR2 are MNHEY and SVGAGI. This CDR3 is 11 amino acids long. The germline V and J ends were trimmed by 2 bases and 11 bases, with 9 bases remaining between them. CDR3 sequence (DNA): TGTGCCAGCAGTTACGCGGGGGGGGCTTTCTTT. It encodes CASSYAGGAFF.

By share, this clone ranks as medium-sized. The CDR3 DNA follows: TGTGCCAGCAGTTTCCCCCCCTATGGCTACACCTTC. This gives the protein CASSFPPYGYTF. The chain recombines TRBV28 with TRBJ1-2; D is ambiguous. This CDR3 region has 12 residues. Germline V gene lookup returns CDR1 MDHEN and CDR2 SYDVKM. V dropped 3 bases and J dropped 4 bases, with 6 bases sitting between them.